This entry lists 14 T cell receptor beta chains sequenced from one sample in a study of Ad26.COV2.S vaccination and SARS-CoV-2 variants. Sequencing used immunoSEQ multiplex PCR; TCRdb keeps in-frame clones, though not all of them. Here the sample spans over 110,000 clones, about nine tenths being singletons. The sequenced sample was peripheral blood, obtained after recovery from COVID-19. All receptors derive from a human donor who had recovered from COVID-19.

The rearrangement joins TRBV10-3 to TRBJ2-7, with 11 bases lining up with TRBD2. Looked up from germline, CDR1 is ENHRY and CDR2 is SYGVKD. Trimming removed 6 bases from V and 6 bases from J; junction bases left unmatched: 10. The CDR3 has 15 amino acids. Written as DNA, the CDR3 is TGTGCCATCAGGCCCGCTGGGCTAGCGGGGGGCGAGCAGTACTTC. Amino acids: CAIRPAGLAGGEQYF.

The V gene is TRBV19, the J gene TRBJ2-6; 7 bases map to TRBD1. The CDR3 runs to 17 residues. Germline-derived CDR1 and CDR2 are LNHDA and SQIVND (reference sequence). Trimming took 10 bases from V and 0 from J; bases not matched to a gene: 12. The CDR3 DNA reads TGTGCCACCGTCGACAGGGAAGAGAGCTCTGGGGCCAACGTCCTGACTTTC. Translating it yields CATVDREESSGANVLTF.

This clone was recorded once. The chain is built from TRBV5-1 and TRBJ1-1, with 7 bases fitting TRBD1. Germline V lookup: CDR1 SGHRS, CDR2 YFSETQ. With V trimmed by 4 bases and J by 6 bases, 6 bases remained unmatched. The CDR3 totals 13 residues. The CDR3 region has the DNA TGCGCCAGCAGCCTAAACAGGGGCCCTGAAGCTTTCTTT. Translation: CASSLNRGPEAFF.

V gene TRBV28 combines with J gene TRBJ1-5; D is ambiguous. V was cut by 7 bases and J by 3 bases, with 10 bases left in between. The germline gives CDR1 MDHEN, CDR2 SYDVKM. The CDR3 runs to 13 residues. The CDR3 region is CASTQRVNQPQHF. CDR3 coding DNA: TGTGCCAGCACTCAAAGGGTCAATCAGCCCCAGCATTTT. The full variable domain, with the rest looked up from reference TRBV28 and TRBJ1-5, is DVKVTQSSRYLVKRTGEKVFLECVQDMDHENMFWYRQDPGLGLRLIYFSYDVKMKEKGDIPEGYSVSREKKERFSLILESASTNQTSMYLCASTQRVNQPQHFGDGTRLSIL.

The CDR3 DNA is TGTGCCAGCTCACCGGGGGGCACCCAAGAGACCCAGTACTTC. This sequence encodes CASSPGGTQETQYF. The genes are TRBV18 and TRBJ2-5; tentatively, D is TRBD1 or TRBD2 (6 bases each). CDR3 size: 14 residues. V was clipped by 3 bases and J by 1 base, with 9 bases between them. The germline V gene has CDR1 KGHSH and CDR2 LQKENI. Together with reference TRBV18 and TRBJ2-5, the CDR3 gives the full variable domain: NAGVMQNPRHLVRRRGQEARLRCSPMKGHSHVYWYRQLPEEGLKFMVYLQKENIIDESGMPKERFSAEFPKEGPSILRIQQVVRGDSAAYFCASSPGGTQETQYFGPGTRLLVL.

This rearrangement joins TRBV12-5 to TRBJ1-1, with D possibly being TRBD1 (6 bases). Trimming shortened V by 0 bases and J by 6 bases, and 14 bases separated the two germline ends. The germline V gene has CDR1 LGHNT and CDR2 FRNRAP. The CDR3 has 15 amino acids. CDR3 residues: CASGLVATGKPEAFF. For the CDR3, the DNA is TGTGCTAGTGGTTTGGTCGCAACAGGGAAACCTGAAGCTTTCTTT.

A remark on this clone: This same CDR3 is encoded by further DNA sequences in the sample. The V call is TRBV19, the J call TRBJ1-1; D unclear. Germline loops: CDR1 LNHDA, CDR2 SQIVND (reference sequence). With 4 bases removed from V and 5 bases from J, the gap between germline ends came to 8 bases. The CDR3 contains 12 residues. The CDR3 here is CASSKASTEAFF. The CDR3 DNA reads as TGTGCCAGTAGTAAAGCCTCTACTGAAGCTTTCTTT.

V usage is TRBV7-9 and J usage is TRBJ1-1, with D unclear. Per the germline V gene, CDR1 is SEHNR and CDR2 is FQNEAQ (reference sequence). Trimming shortened V by 7 bases and J by 6 bases, and 18 bases separated the two germline ends. CDR3 length equals 14 residues. The CDR3 bases are TGTGCCAGCAACCCCGCGAAGGAATTCTCTGAAGCTTTCTTT. Translating it yields CASNPAKEFSEAFF.

The J gene is TRBJ1-2, the V gene TRBV4-3, with a weak D call TRBD1 (5 bases). V was trimmed by 0 bases and J by 4 bases, leaving 6 bases between them. Germline lookup yields CDR1 LGHNA and CDR2 YSLEER. CDR3 length equals 13 residues. The CDR3: CASSQERGYGYTF. The CDR3 DNA follows: TGCGCCAGCAGCCAAGAAAGGGGCTATGGCTACACCTTC.

V usage is TRBV5-5 and J usage is TRBJ1-5; D is ambiguous. The CDR3 is 15 residues long. V was shortened by 4 bases and J by 0 bases, with 11 bases between the two germline ends. The germline V gene has CDR1 SGHKS and CDR2 YYEKEE (reference sequence). Written as DNA, the CDR3 is TGTGCCAGCAGCCCTTTGGACGGTAGCAATCAGCCCCAGCATTTT. This gives the protein CASSPLDGSNQPQHF.

This sequence joins TRBV6-2 or TRBV6-3 and TRBJ1-5, with unresolved D. Trimming cost V 1 base and J 8 bases, with 6 bases left between them. This CDR3 has 12 amino acids. Germline V gene sequence: CDR1 MNHEY, CDR2 SVGEGT. CDR3 in DNA: TGTGCCAGCAGTTACTTCCGAGAGCCCCAGCATTTT. This gives the protein CASSYFREPQHF.

CDR3 sequence reads: CASSVTGASNQPQHF. CDR3 nucleotides: TGTGCCAGCAGCGTTACAGGGGCAAGCAATCAGCCCCAGCATTTT. V is TRBV9 and J is TRBJ1-5, with 7 bases identical to TRBD1. Germline CDR1 and CDR2: SGDLS and YYNGEE. This CDR3 comprises 15 residues. The V and J ends lost 2 bases and 1 base, in that order; junction bases with no gene match: 3.

The rearrangement links TRBV28 to TRBJ2-7; D tentatively fits TRBD1 or TRBD2 (5 bases each). This CDR3 is 12 amino acids long. The V gene lost 8 bases and the J gene lost 0 bases, with 8 bases spanning the gap. Germline CDR1 MDHEN, CDR2 SYDVKM. CDR3 protein: CASGTRSYEQYF. The DNA of the CDR3 is TGTGCCAGCGGGACCCGCTCCTACGAGCAGTACTTC. Full variable domain (outside the CDR3, taken from reference TRBV28 and TRBJ2-7): DVKVTQSSRYLVKRTGEKVFLECVQDMDHENMFWYRQDPGLGLRLIYFSYDVKMKEKGDIPEGYSVSREKKERFSLILESASTNQTSMYLCASGTRSYEQYFGPGTRLTVT.

The chain is built from TRBV25-1 and TRBJ1-2; D is uncertain. The CDR3 is 16 amino acids. V was shortened by 4 bases and J by 0 bases, with 15 bases between the two germline ends. Germline CDR1 and CDR2: MGHDK and SYGVNS. The DNA for the CDR3 is TGTGCCAGCAGTGGCCCCTTTCGGGGTGCTAACTATGGCTACACCTTC. Amino acid sequence: CASSGPFRGANYGYTF.